These 32 T cell receptor beta chains came from one sample sequenced in a study of CD8+ T cells in alopecia areata. RNA extraction and reverse transcription yielded cDNA as sequencing template. Using immunoSEQ multiplex PCR, the repertoire was profiled, and TCRdb retains in-frame clones only, with some absent. This table holds about 180,000 clones, 63% found once. The source material was CD4+ T cells sorted from blood, sampled at week 0. Every receptor here comes from a human donor with alopecia areata.

Only a few counts were recorded for this clone. The chain is built from TRBV30 and TRBJ1-2; no clear D. Deletions cut 3 bases from V and 12 bases from J, with 14 bases between. The length of the CDR3 is 11 residues. Germline V gives CDR1 GTSNPN, CDR2 SVGIG (reference sequence). CDR3 in DNA: TGTGCCTGGAGGGGCAGGCAGCGGGACACCTTC. Its translation is CAWRGRQRDTF.

The rearrangement links TRBV9 to TRBJ2-6; D is unclear. The CDR3 runs to 14 residues. Deletions cut 1 base from V and 2 bases from J, with 4 bases between. Germline V lookup: CDR1 SGDLS, CDR2 YYNGEE. As DNA, the CDR3 is TGTGCCAGCAGCGTAACTCCTGGGGCCAACGTCCTGACTTTC. Translated: CASSVTPGANVLTF.

The chain employs TRBV27 and TRBJ1-6; 10 bases are shared with TRBD1. The CDR3 is 14 residues long. Losses at the gene ends were 2 bases for V and 8 bases for J; bases not matched to a gene: 0. Germline CDR1 reads MNHEY; CDR2 reads SMNVEV (reference sequence). CDR3 in DNA: TGTGCCAGCAGTTTAGGACAGGGGGATTCACCCCTCCACTTT. This sequence encodes CASSLGQGDSPLHF.

The chain joins TRBV5-6 to TRBJ1-2, with D perhaps matching TRBD1 (6 bases). V dropped 6 bases and J dropped 6 bases, with 24 bases sitting between them. This CDR3 spans 16 amino acids. Germline V gives CDR1 SGHDT, CDR2 YYEEEE. This chain's CDR3 is CASIPAVIQGLDGYTF. The CDR3 region has the DNA TGTGCCAGCATCCCCGCAGTAATCCAGGGGCTCGATGGCTACACCTTC.

The sample holds a few counts of this clone. V and J are TRBV11-2 and TRBJ2-1, with 10 bases matching TRBD1. The V gene's germline CDR1 is SGHAT and CDR2 FQNNGV. The CDR3 sequence is 17 residues long. The trim removed 5 bases at V and 7 bases at J, leaving 14 bases unmatched. CDR3 sequence reads: CASSQFPRQGAGNEQFF. CDR3 DNA: TGTGCCAGCAGCCAATTCCCTCGACAGGGGGCAGGGAATGAGCAGTTCTTC.

DNA for the CDR3: TGCGCCAGCAGCTTGGAAATGTACCGGACCTACGAGCAGTACTTC. Translated: CASSLEMYRTYEQYF. The V and J genes are TRBV5-1 and TRBJ2-7; no clear D gene. The V gene lost 0 bases and the J gene lost 2 bases, with 12 bases spanning the gap. CDR3 length equals 15 residues. Germline V CDR1 and CDR2: SGHRS, YFSETQ.

The chain is built from TRBV2 and TRBJ1-2; possibly TRBD1 for D (5 bases). Germline V gene lookup returns CDR1 SNHLY and CDR2 FYNNEI. V lost 1 base and J lost 5, with 14 bases in between. The CDR3 runs 15 residues. CDR3 DNA: TGTGCCAGCAGTGAAGGTGGGGGACCAAGGTATGGCTACACCTTC. As protein: CASSEGGGPRYGYTF.

V usage is TRBV29-1 and J usage is TRBJ2-7, with 8 nucleotides matching TRBD1. With V trimmed by 7 bases and J by 3 bases, 11 bases remained unmatched. Germline CDR1 SQVTM, CDR2 ANQGSEA. This CDR3 is 14 amino acids long. The CDR3: CSASRTGIVYEQYF. For the CDR3, the DNA is TGCAGCGCCTCAAGGACAGGGATCGTCTACGAGCAGTACTTC.

This chain links TRBV6-1 with TRBJ1-1; 7 bases agree with TRBD1. The CDR3 is made up of 14 amino acids. J gave up 3 bases and V 10 bases, and 11 bases lay outside the gene matches. From germline, CDR1 is MNHNS and CDR2 SASEGT. DNA for the CDR3: TGTGCCAACAGGAGACACCAGGGGGACACTGAAGCTTTCTTT. Amino acids: CANRRHQGDTEAFF.

V usage is TRBV30 and J usage is TRBJ1-2, with unresolved D. This CDR3 comprises 16 residues. Trimming removed 3 bases at V and 3 bases at J, with 20 bases between. The germline V gene encodes CDR1 GTSNPN and CDR2 SVGIG (reference sequence). CDR3 amino acids: CAWSATPSRRYYGYTF. The CDR3 DNA reads TGTGCCTGGAGCGCAACTCCTAGTCGAAGATACTATGGCTACACCTTC. The full variable domain, rest sourced from reference TRBV30 and TRBJ1-2, is SQTIHQWPATLVQPVGSPLSLECTVEGTSNPNLYWYRQAAGRGLQLLFYSVGIGQISSEVPQNLSASRPQDRQFILSSKKLLLSDSGFYLCAWSATPSRRYYGYTFGSGTRLTVV.

The chain recombines TRBV6-5 with TRBJ1-2; possible D gene TRBD1, 5 bases. Germline assignment: CDR1 MNHEY and CDR2 SVGAGI. Trimming removed 2 bases at V and 6 bases at J, with 10 bases between. The CDR3 length is 13 residues. The DNA for the CDR3 is TGTGCCAGCAGTTACGCGGGGCAGGATGGCTACACCTTC. As protein: CASSYAGQDGYTF.

This chain joins TRBV6-5 and TRBJ2-5, with 9 bases matching TRBD1. The CDR3 is 16 amino acids. The V gene end was trimmed by 4 bases and the J gene end by 2 bases; junction bases not matched to a gene: 8. CDR1 and CDR2 (germline): MNHEY, SVGAGI. The CDR3 here is CASSLLGQGGQETQYF. In DNA, the CDR3 is TGTGCCAGCAGTTTACTGGGACAGGGAGGTCAAGAGACCCAGTACTTC.

The chain combines TRBV9 with TRBJ1-2, with 7 bases that match TRBD1. Germline V gene data show CDR1 as SGDLS and CDR2 as YYNGEE. V lost 4 bases to trimming and J lost 4 bases; unmatched junction nucleotides: 7. The CDR3 has 14 residues. The CDR3: CASSPAPGGYGYTF. For the CDR3, the DNA is TGTGCCAGCAGCCCCGCTCCAGGGGGCTATGGCTACACCTTC.

V gene TRBV6-5 combines with J gene TRBJ1-2; D is unclear. This CDR3 contains 16 residues. V lost 4 bases to trimming and J lost 4 bases, with 19 bases between them. Germline CDR1 MNHEY, CDR2 SVGAGI. Here the CDR3 reads CASSSTYKTGFYGYTF. The CDR3 DNA reads as TGTGCCAGCAGTTCGACCTACAAGACGGGATTCTATGGCTACACCTTC.

The chain combines TRBV7-8 with TRBJ2-7; D ambiguous. V was pared by 5 bases and J by 4 bases, with 6 bases between. Looked up from germline, CDR1 is SGHVS and CDR2 is FQNEAQ. This CDR3 has 11 amino acids. The CDR3 DNA follows: TGTGCCAGCAGCCCATCGTACGAGCAGTACTTC. This translates into CASSPSYEQYF. The whole variable domain, filled in from reference TRBV7-8 and TRBJ2-7, reads GAGVSQSPRYKVAKRGQDVALRCDPISGHVSLFWYQQALGQGPEFLTYFQNEAQLDKSGLPSDRFFAERPEGSVSTLKIQRTQQEDSAVYLCASSPSYEQYFGPGTRLTVT.

V is TRBV7-2 and J is TRBJ2-7, with 9 bases lining up with TRBD1. This CDR3 has 16 residues. Germline CDR1 and CDR2: SGHTA and FQGNSA. V gave up 7 bases and J gave up 4 bases; unmatched junction bases: 14. Here the CDR3 DNA reads TGTGCCAGCACCCCTAGGGTAACAGGGGGCGCTTACGAGCAGTACTTC. It specifies CASTPRVTGGAYEQYF.

The genes are TRBV6-1 and TRBJ1-2; D not certain. Germline values: CDR1 MNHNS, CDR2 SASEGT. The germline V and J ends were trimmed by 6 bases and 3 bases, with 11 bases remaining between them. The CDR3 extends over 13 amino acids. CDR3 sequence: CASSPGSYYGYTF. CDR3 sequence (DNA): TGTGCCAGCAGCCCGGGATCCTACTATGGCTACACCTTC.

V usage is TRBV29-1 and J usage is TRBJ1-1; possibly TRBD1 for D (5 bases). The germline V and J ends were trimmed by 6 bases and 0 bases, with 17 bases remaining between them. CDR1 is SQVTM and CDR2 is ANQGSEA in the germline V gene. This CDR3 comprises 15 residues. CDR3 in DNA: TGCAGCGTAGACGGGGGACCCGGCATGAACACTGAAGCTTTCTTT. This sequence encodes CSVDGGPGMNTEAFF.

This clone was observed a few times. The rearrangement uses TRBV30 and TRBJ1-2; possible D gene TRBD1, 6 bases. Germline V gene sequence: CDR1 GTSNPN, CDR2 SVGIG (reference sequence). With 4 bases removed from V and 4 bases from J, the gap between germline ends came to 13 bases. There are 13 residues in the CDR3. CDR3 DNA: TGTGCCTGGATTTCAGGGACAACCTATGGCTACACCTTC. Residues: CAWISGTTYGYTF.

This sequence joins TRBV11-3 and TRBJ2-7; D might be TRBD1 (6 bases). V shed 8 bases and J shed 0 bases, with 8 bases lying between them. CDR1 SGHNT and CDR2 YENEEA come from the germline V gene. This CDR3 has 12 amino acids. This CDR3 reads CASQGISYEQYF. The CDR3 DNA reads TGTGCCAGCCAGGGGATCTCCTACGAGCAGTACTTC.

This clone was counted a single time. The chain has TRBV30 and TRBJ1-4, with TRBD1 as a possible D gene (6 bases). Germline loops: CDR1 GTSNPN, CDR2 SVGIG (reference sequence). This CDR3 has 13 residues. Between the trimmed V and J ends, which lost 0 bases and 8 bases, there was a span of 10 bases. The CDR3 DNA is TGTGCCTGGAGTGTACAGGGAGAGGAAAAACTGTTTTTT. Its protein product is CAWSVQGEEKLFF.

This rearrangement joins TRBV9 to TRBJ2-5, with D tentatively TRBD1 or TRBD2 (6 bases each). Germline V gives CDR1 SGDLS, CDR2 YYNGEE. Trimming took off 0 bases at V and 4 bases at J, with 13 bases between the two ends. This CDR3 is built from 15 residues. The CDR3 here is CASSVGRTGAETQYF. CDR3 in DNA: TGTGCCAGCAGCGTAGGACGTACGGGGGCAGAGACCCAGTACTTC.

The chain employs TRBV7-6 and TRBJ2-3; TRBD2 aligns across 14 bases. V shed 5 bases, J shed 1 base, and the junction held 2 bases outside the gene matches. CDR3 length: 16 residues. Per the germline V gene, CDR1 is SGHVS and CDR2 is FNYEAQ. The CDR3: CASSPGLAGGTDTQYF. Written as DNA, the CDR3 is TGTGCCAGCAGCCCGGGACTAGCGGGGGGCACAGATACGCAGTATTTT.

This chain links TRBV5-1 with TRBJ2-7, with 11 bases aligning to TRBD1. The germline CDR1 and CDR2 sequences are SGHRS and YFSETQ. V lost 4 bases to trimming and J lost 6 bases; unmatched junction nucleotides: 6. The CDR3 runs to 14 residues. CDR3 protein: CASSPGQGAGEQYF. DNA for the CDR3: TGCGCCAGCAGCCCAGGACAGGGGGCAGGCGAGCAGTACTTC. The variable domain in full, completed from reference TRBV5-1 and TRBJ2-7, reads KAGVTQTPRYLIKTRGQQVTLSCSPISGHRSVSWYQQTPGQGLQFLFEYFSETQRNKGNFPGRFSGRQFSNSRSEMNVSTLELGDSALYLCASSPGQGAGEQYFGPGTRLTVT.

The chain is built from TRBV29-1 and TRBJ1-1, with 7 bases fitting TRBD1. With 2 bases clipped from V and 5 bases from J, the junction kept 2 bases outside the gene matches. The CDR3 spans 12 residues. The germline V gene has CDR1 SQVTM and CDR2 ANQGSEA. The CDR3 here is CSVEKGATEAFF. As DNA, the CDR3 is TGCAGCGTTGAAAAGGGGGCGACTGAAGCTTTCTTT. The full variable domain, rest sourced from reference TRBV29-1 and TRBJ1-1, is SAVISQKPSRDICQRGTSLTIQCQVDSQVTMMFWYRQQPGQSLTLIATANQGSEATYESGFVIDKFPISRPNLTFSTLTVSNMSPEDSSIYLCSVEKGATEAFFGQGTRLTVV.

The table lists this clone with a few counts. In DNA, the CDR3 is TGCAGCGGTAGCAAAGGACAGGGCTCCTACAATGAGCAGTTCTTC. It codes for CSGSKGQGSYNEQFF. The chain carries TRBV29-1 and TRBJ2-1; 8 nucleotides line up with TRBD1. Germline CDR1 reads SQVTM; CDR2 reads ANQGSEA. This CDR3 region has 15 residues. V gave up 7 bases and J gave up 0 bases; unmatched junction bases: 8.

The chain employs TRBV6-6 and TRBJ2-1; 9 bases are a match to TRBD2. The CDR3 is 16 residues long. V was pared by 6 bases and J by 0 bases, with 6 bases of the junction left unmatched. Germline CDR1 and CDR2: MNHNY and SVGAGI (reference sequence). CDR3 nucleotides: TGTGCCAGCAGGGCACATAGCGGGGGCTCCTACAATGAGCAGTTCTTC. Its translation is CASRAHSGGSYNEQFF.

The chain uses TRBV15 and TRBJ2-1; 8 bases are shared with TRBD2. Germline lookup yields CDR1 LNHNV and CDR2 YYDKDF (reference sequence). Trimming removed 3 bases from V and 1 base from J; junction bases left unmatched: 2. The CDR3 is made up of 15 amino acids. This CDR3 reads CATSRAGGSYNEQFF. CDR3 coding DNA: TGTGCCACCAGCAGGGCGGGGGGTTCCTACAATGAGCAGTTCTTC.

The V call is TRBV29-1, the J call TRBJ1-4; D is uncertain. The CDR3 consists of 14 residues. Trimming took off 4 bases at V and 1 base at J, with 10 bases between the two ends. The V gene's germline CDR1 is SQVTM and CDR2 ANQGSEA. The CDR3 protein is CSVVLAVTNEKLFF. CDR3 nucleotide sequence: TGCAGCGTTGTATTAGCGGTAACTAATGAAAAACTGTTTTTT.

For this clone: Other DNA sequences within the sample encode an identical CDR3. The V call is TRBV2, the J call TRBJ1-2; D is unresolved. The germline gives CDR1 SNHLY, CDR2 FYNNEI. The CDR3 extends over 12 amino acids. The V and J ends lost 6 bases and 2 bases respectively, with 7 bases between them. CDR3 DNA sequence: TGTGCCAGCAGAAGGGAGAACTATGGCTACACCTTC. Residues: CASRRENYGYTF.

V usage is TRBV5-6 and J usage is TRBJ1-5; D uncertain. Trimming took 2 bases from V and 2 from J, leaving 11 bases between them. The CDR3 covers 15 residues. CDR1 is SGHDT and CDR2 is YYEEEE in the germline V gene. The CDR3 region is CASSFGVLGNQPQHF. As DNA, the CDR3 is TGTGCCAGCAGCTTCGGAGTCTTGGGCAATCAGCCCCAGCATTTT.

This clone was recorded a few times. The CDR3 sequence: CSVSDEQFF. In DNA form, the CDR3 reads TGCAGTGTCTCAGATGAGCAGTTCTTC. This chain joins TRBV20-1 and TRBJ2-1; D not certain. Germline-derived CDR1 and CDR2 are DFQATT and SNEGSKA (reference sequence). Trimming took 7 bases from V and 8 from J, leaving 6 bases between them. The CDR3 has 9 residues.